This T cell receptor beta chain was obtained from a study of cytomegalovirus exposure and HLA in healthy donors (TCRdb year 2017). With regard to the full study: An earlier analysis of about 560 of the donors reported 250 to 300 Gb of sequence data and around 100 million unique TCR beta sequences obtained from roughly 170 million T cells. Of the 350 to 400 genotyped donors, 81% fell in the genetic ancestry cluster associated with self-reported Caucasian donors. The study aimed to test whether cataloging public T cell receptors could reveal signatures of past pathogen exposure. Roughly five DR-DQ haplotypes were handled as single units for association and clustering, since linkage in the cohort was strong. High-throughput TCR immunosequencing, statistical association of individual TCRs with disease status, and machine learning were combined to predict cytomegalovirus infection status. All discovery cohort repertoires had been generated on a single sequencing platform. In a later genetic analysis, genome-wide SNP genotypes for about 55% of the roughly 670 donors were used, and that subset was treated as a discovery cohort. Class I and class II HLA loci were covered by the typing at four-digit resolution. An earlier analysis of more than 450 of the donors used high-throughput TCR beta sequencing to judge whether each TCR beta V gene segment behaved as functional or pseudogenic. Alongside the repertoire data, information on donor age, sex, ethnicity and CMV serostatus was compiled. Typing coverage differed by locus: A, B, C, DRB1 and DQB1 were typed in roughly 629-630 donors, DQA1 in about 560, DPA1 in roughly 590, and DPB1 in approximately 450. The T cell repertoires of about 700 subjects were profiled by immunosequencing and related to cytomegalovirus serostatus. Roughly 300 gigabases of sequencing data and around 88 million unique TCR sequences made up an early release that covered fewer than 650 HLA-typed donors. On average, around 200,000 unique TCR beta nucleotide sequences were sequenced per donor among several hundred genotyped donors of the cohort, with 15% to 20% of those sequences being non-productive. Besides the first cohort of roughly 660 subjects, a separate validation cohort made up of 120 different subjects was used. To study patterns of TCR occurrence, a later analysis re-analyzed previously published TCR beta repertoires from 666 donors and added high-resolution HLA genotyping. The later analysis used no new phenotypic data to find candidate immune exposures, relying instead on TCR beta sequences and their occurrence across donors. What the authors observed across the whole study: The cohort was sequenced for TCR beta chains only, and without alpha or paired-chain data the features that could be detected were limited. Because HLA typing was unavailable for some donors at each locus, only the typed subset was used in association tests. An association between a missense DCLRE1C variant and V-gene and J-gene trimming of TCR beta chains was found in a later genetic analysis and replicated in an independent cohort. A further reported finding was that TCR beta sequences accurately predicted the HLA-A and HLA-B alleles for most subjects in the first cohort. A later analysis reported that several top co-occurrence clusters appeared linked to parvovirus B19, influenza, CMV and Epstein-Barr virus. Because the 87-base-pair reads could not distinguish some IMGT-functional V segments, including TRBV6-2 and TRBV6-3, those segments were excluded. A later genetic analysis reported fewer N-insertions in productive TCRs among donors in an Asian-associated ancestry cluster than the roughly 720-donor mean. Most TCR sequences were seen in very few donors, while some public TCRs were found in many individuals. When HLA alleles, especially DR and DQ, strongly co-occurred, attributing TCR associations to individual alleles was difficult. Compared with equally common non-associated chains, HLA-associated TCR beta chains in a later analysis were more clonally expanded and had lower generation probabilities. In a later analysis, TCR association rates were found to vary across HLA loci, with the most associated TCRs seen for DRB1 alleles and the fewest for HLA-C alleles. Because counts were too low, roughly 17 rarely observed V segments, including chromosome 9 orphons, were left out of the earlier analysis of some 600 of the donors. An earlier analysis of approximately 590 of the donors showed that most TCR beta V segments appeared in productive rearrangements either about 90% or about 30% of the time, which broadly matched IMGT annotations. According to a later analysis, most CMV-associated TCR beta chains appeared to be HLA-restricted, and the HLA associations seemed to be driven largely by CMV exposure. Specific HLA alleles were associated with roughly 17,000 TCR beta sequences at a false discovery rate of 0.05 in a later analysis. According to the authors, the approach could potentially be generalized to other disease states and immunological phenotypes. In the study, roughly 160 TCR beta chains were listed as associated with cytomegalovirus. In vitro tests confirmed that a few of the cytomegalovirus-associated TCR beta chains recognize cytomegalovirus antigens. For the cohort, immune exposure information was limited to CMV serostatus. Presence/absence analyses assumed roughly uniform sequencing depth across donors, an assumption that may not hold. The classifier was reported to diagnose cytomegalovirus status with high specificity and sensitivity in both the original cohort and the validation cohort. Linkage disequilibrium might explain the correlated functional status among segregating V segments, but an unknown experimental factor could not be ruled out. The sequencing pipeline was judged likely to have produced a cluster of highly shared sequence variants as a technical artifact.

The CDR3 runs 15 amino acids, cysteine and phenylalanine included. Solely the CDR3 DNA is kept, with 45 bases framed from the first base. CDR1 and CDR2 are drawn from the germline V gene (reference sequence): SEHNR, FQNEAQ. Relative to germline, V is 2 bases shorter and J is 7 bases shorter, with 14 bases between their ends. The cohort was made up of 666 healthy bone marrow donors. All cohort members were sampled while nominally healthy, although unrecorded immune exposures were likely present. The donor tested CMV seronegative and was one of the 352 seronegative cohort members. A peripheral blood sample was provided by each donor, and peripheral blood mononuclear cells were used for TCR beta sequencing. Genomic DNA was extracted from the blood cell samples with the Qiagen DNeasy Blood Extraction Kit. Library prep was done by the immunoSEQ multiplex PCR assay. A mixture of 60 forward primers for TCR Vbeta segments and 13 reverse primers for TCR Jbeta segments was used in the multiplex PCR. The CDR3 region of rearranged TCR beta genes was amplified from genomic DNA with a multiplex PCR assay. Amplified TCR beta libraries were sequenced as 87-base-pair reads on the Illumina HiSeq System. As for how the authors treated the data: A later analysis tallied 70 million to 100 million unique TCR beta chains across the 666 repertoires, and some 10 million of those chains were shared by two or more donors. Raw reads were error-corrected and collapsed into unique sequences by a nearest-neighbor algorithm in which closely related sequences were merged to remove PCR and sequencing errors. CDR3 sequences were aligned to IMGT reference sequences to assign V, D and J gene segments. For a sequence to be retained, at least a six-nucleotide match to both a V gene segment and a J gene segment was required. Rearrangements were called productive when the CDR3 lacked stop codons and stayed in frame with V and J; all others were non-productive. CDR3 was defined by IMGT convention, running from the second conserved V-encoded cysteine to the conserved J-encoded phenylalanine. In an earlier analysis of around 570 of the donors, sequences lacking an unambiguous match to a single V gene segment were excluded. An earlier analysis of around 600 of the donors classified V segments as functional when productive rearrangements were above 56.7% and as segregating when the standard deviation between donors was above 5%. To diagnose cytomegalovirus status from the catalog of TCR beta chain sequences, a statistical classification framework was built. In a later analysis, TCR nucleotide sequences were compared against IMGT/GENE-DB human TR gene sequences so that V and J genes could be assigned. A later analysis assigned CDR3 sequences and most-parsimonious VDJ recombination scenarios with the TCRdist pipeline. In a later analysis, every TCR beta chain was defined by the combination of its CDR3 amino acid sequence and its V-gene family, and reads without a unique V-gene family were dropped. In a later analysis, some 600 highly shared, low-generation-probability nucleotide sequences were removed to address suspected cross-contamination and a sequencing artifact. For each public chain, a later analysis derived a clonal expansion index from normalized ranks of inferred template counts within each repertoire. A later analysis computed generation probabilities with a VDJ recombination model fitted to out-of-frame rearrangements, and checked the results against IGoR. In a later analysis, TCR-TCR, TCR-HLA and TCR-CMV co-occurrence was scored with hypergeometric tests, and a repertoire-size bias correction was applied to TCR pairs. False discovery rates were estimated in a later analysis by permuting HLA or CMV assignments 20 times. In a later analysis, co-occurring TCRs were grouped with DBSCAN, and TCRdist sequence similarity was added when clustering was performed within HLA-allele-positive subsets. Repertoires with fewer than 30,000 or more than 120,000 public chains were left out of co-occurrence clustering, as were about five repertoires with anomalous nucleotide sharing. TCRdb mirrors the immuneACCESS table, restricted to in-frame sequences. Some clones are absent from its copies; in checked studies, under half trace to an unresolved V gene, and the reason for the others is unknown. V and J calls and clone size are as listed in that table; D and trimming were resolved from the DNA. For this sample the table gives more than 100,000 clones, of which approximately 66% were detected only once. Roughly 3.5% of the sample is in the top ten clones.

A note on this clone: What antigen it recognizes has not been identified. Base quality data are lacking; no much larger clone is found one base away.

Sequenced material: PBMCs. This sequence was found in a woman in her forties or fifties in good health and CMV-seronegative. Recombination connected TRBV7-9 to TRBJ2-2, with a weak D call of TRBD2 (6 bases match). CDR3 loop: CASSLLAGFGGELFF. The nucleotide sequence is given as TGTGCCAGCAGCTTACTGGCGGGGTTTGGCGGGGAGCTGTTTTTT.